The next 30 T cell receptor beta chains were all read from a single sample in a study of blood T cell repertoires in COVID-19. Clones were sequenced by immunoSEQ multiplex PCR, and TCRdb holds only the in-frame ones, with some missing. The table has about 40,000 clones, roughly four fifths seen once. Sequenced input: peripheral blood. The receptors were sampled from a woman between 55 and 75 years old with acute or convalescent COVID-19.

This clone was recorded a few times. This chain joins TRBV15 and TRBJ1-1, with D possibly TRBD1 on 5 matching bases. Germline V gene data show CDR1 as LNHNV and CDR2 as YYDKDF (reference sequence). The ends were cut back, 11 bases at V and 4 bases at J, with 17 bases in the middle. This CDR3 has 13 residues. The CDR3 loop is CAAAGASSTEAFF. The CDR3 bases are TGTGCCGCCGCTGGGGCCTCTAGCACTGAAGCTTTCTTT.

The chain employs TRBV5-1 and TRBJ1-1, with D perhaps TRBD1 (6 bases). The CDR3 is 15 residues long. V gave up 0 bases and J gave up 1 base, with 10 bases separating them. Germline CDR1 SGHRS, CDR2 YFSETQ. The chain's CDR3 is CASSLARTENTEAFF. Here the CDR3 DNA reads TGCGCCAGCAGCTTGGCGAGGACAGAGAACACTGAAGCTTTCTTT.

The rearrangement joins TRBV27 to TRBJ1-2, with TRBD1 matching 8 bases. V was clipped by 2 bases and J by 7 bases; unmatched bases: 3. The CDR3 is made up of 13 amino acids. Germline V gene sequence: CDR1 MNHEY, CDR2 SMNVEV (reference sequence). The CDR3 coding sequence is TGTGCCAGCAGTTTAAGCCAGGGGGCTGGCTACACCTTC. Translation: CASSLSQGAGYTF.

The V gene is TRBV5-4, the J gene TRBJ2-1, with D maybe TRBD2 (6 bases). The length of the CDR3 is 13 residues. Trimming cost V 4 bases and J 1 base, with 6 bases left between them. Germline V gives CDR1 SGHNT, CDR2 YYREEE (reference sequence). CDR3 DNA sequence: TGTGCCAGCAGCGGGGGGTCCTACAATGAGCAGTTCTTC. Translation: CASSGGSYNEQFF.

CDR3 protein: CASSKTGGRYEKLFF. The CDR3 DNA sequence: TGTGCCAGCAGTAAGACAGGGGGGAGGTATGAAAAACTGTTTTTT. This chain joins TRBV6-5 and TRBJ1-4, with 9 positions matching TRBD1. The CDR3 runs to 15 residues. From germline, CDR1 is MNHEY and CDR2 SVGAGI. V trimming: 5 bases; J trimming: 6 bases; junction bases outside the gene matches: 7.

The rearrangement links TRBV10-3 to TRBJ2-1; 14 positions match TRBD2. J gave up 7 bases and V 5 bases, and 16 bases lay outside the gene matches. The length of the CDR3 is 19 residues. CDR1 and CDR2 (germline): ENHRY, SYGVKD. The CDR3 coding sequence is TGTGCCATCAGTAAGGGACTAGCGGGAGTCTTGGGAACGCAAAATGAGCAGTTCTTC. Translation gives CAISKGLAGVLGTQNEQFF.

The chain recombines TRBV27 with TRBJ1-2, with 8 bases that match TRBD1. This CDR3 spans 16 amino acids. Trimming removed 4 bases from V and 8 bases from J; junction bases left unmatched: 15. The germline CDR1 and CDR2 sequences are MNHEY and SMNVEV (reference sequence). CDR3 DNA sequence: TGTGCCAGCAGTTACCGCTATGCTACGCAGGGGGCAGGCTACACCTTC. This codes for CASSYRYATQGAGYTF.

The chain employs TRBV3-1 (or the pseudogene TRBV3-2) and TRBJ2-7; 11 nucleotides line up with TRBD2. Germline loops: CDR1 LGHDT, CDR2 YNNKEL (reference sequence). V trimming: 0 bases; J trimming: 6 bases; junction bases outside the gene matches: 10. There are 17 residues in the CDR3. CDR3 sequence reads: CASSQDGGLAGGREQYF. The CDR3 DNA reads TGTGCCAGCAGCCAAGATGGGGGGCTAGCGGGAGGACGCGAGCAGTACTTC.

A single count supports this clone. J is TRBJ2-6 and V is TRBV6-5; D is perhaps TRBD1 (6 bases). There are 15 residues in the CDR3. The V gene lost 2 bases and the J gene lost 2 bases, with 7 bases spanning the gap. From germline, CDR1 is MNHEY and CDR2 SVGAGI. The CDR3 reads CASSYQGTGANVLTF. In DNA, the CDR3 is TGTGCCAGCAGTTACCAGGGGACTGGGGCCAACGTCCTGACTTTC.

The genes are TRBV19 and TRBJ1-4; no reliable D call. CDR3 size: 16 residues. Trimming left V 7 bases short and J 2 bases short, with 17 bases between. Germline V CDR1 and CDR2: LNHDA, SQIVND (reference sequence). Written as DNA, the CDR3 is TGTGCCAGTACCGATTATTATGACGGGACTAATGAAAAACTGTTTTTT. It encodes CASTDYYDGTNEKLFF.

The chain has TRBV19 and TRBJ2-7; D possibly corresponds to TRBD2 (5 bases). V was cut by 10 bases and J by 6 bases, with 13 bases left in between. CDR3 length: 11 amino acids. Germline-derived CDR1 and CDR2 are LNHDA and SQIVND (reference sequence). CDR3 residues: CAIITGFEQYF. The CDR3 nucleotides read TGTGCCATTATCACGGGGTTCGAGCAGTACTTC.

This clone was picked up one time. This chain uses TRBV27 with TRBJ2-7, with TRBD1 matching 8 bases. The V segment lost 5 bases and the J segment 6 bases; nucleotides outside the gene matches: 9. From germline, CDR1 is MNHEY and CDR2 SMNVEV (reference sequence). The CDR3 runs 14 residues. CDR3 sequence: CASSDTGQVGEQYF. The CDR3 DNA reads as TGTGCCAGCAGTGATACGGGACAGGTGGGCGAGCAGTACTTC.

The chain combines TRBV27 with TRBJ1-2, with D possibly TRBD1 on 5 matching bases. The CDR3 is made up of 14 amino acids. The germline V gene has CDR1 MNHEY and CDR2 SMNVEV (reference sequence). The V and J ends lost 3 bases and 3 bases respectively, with 11 bases between them. CDR3 in DNA: TGTGCCAGCAGTTTTCGGGGGGAGTACTATGGCTACACCTTC. Translated, it gives CASSFRGEYYGYTF.

This clone was detected a few times. The rearrangement uses TRBV7-9 and TRBJ1-6; 9 nucleotides match TRBD1. Trimming took 4 bases from V and 6 from J; bases not matched to a gene: 7. Looked up from germline, CDR1 is SEHNR and CDR2 is FQNEAQ (reference sequence). The CDR3 is made up of 16 amino acids. The CDR3 is CASSSGQGFFNSPLHF. The CDR3 DNA reads TGTGCCAGCAGCTCGGGACAGGGATTCTTTAATTCACCCCTCCACTTT.

The sample holds a few counts of this clone. The CDR3 here is CASFRGGLTEKLFF. As DNA, the CDR3 is TGTGCCAGCTTTAGGGGAGGGCTAACTGAAAAACTGTTTTTT. The rearrangement uses TRBV28 and TRBJ1-4; weak D call: TRBD1 (5 bases). This CDR3 is built from 14 residues. Looked up from germline, CDR1 is MDHEN and CDR2 is SYDVKM. With 8 bases removed from V and 7 bases from J, the gap between germline ends came to 17 bases.

The V call is TRBV7-9, the J call TRBJ1-2, with TRBD1 identical over 8 bases. The CDR3 loop spans 13 amino acids. Germline V gene lookup returns CDR1 SEHNR and CDR2 FQNEAQ (reference sequence). The ends lost 3 bases at V and 6 bases at J; junction bases unmatched: 3. The chain's CDR3 is CASSFPGGNGYTF. CDR3 DNA: TGTGCCAGCAGCTTTCCAGGGGGCAATGGCTACACCTTC.

This chain links TRBV6-6 with TRBJ2-7; possible D gene TRBD2, 6 bases. Germline V lookup: CDR1 MNHNY, CDR2 SVGAGI (reference sequence). This CDR3 contains 15 residues. The germline V and J ends were trimmed by 4 bases and 1 base, with 14 bases remaining between them. CDR3 residues: CASSSSAQKSYEQYF. The CDR3 coding sequence is TGTGCCAGCAGTTCTAGCGCGCAGAAATCCTACGAGCAGTACTTC.

This sequence joins TRBV29-1 and TRBJ2-7, with a weak D call TRBD2 (6 bases). This CDR3 comprises 16 residues. Deletions cut 6 bases from V and 2 bases from J, with 23 bases between. In germline, CDR1 is SQVTM, CDR2 ANQGSEA. The CDR3 bases are TGCAGCGTCAGGAAGGGAGGCAGAAAAACCCCCTACGAGCAGTACTTC. Residues: CSVRKGGRKTPYEQYF.

The CDR3 region has the DNA TGTGCCAGCAGCGCGGAGCAAGAGACCCAGTACTTC. This encodes CASSAEQETQYF. The chain has TRBV3-1 (or the pseudogene TRBV3-2) and TRBJ2-5, with unresolved D. Germline values: CDR1 LGHDT, CDR2 YNNKEL (reference sequence). Trimming took 5 bases from V and 2 from J, leaving 6 bases between them. The CDR3 consists of 12 residues.

The chain combines TRBV6-6 with TRBJ2-5, with no clear D. The CDR3 contains 14 residues. Germline-derived CDR1 and CDR2 are MNHNY and SVGAGI (reference sequence). The V gene lost 5 bases and the J gene lost 3 bases, with 13 bases spanning the gap. As DNA, the CDR3 is TGTGCCAGCAGTCCTCTAACAGACAAAGAGACCCAGTACTTC. Translating gives CASSPLTDKETQYF.

The V gene is TRBV27, the J gene TRBJ1-2; 8 positions agree with TRBD1. Germline CDR1 MNHEY, CDR2 SMNVEV (reference sequence). The CDR3 totals 14 residues. V trimming: 5 bases; J trimming: 4 bases; junction bases outside the gene matches: 6. The CDR3 reads CASSPLQGAYGYTF. The CDR3 bases are TGTGCCAGCAGTCCTCTCCAGGGGGCCTATGGCTACACCTTC.

V gene TRBV9 combines with J gene TRBJ2-2; 7 bases agree with TRBD1. Germline CDR1 and CDR2: SGDLS and YYNGEE. The V segment lost 0 bases and the J segment 5 bases; nucleotides outside the gene matches: 4. The CDR3 has 15 residues. Written as DNA, the CDR3 is TGTGCCAGCAGCGTAGATCAGGGGGTGACCGGGGAGCTGTTTTTT. Protein sequence: CASSVDQGVTGELFF.

CDR3 residues: CASRSVDSQETQYF. In DNA form, the CDR3 reads TGTGCCAGCAGATCAGTGGACTCCCAAGAGACCCAGTACTTC. J is TRBJ2-5 and V is TRBV27; maybe TRBD2 (5 bases). The germline CDR1 and CDR2 sequences are MNHEY and SMNVEV (reference sequence). The CDR3 is 14 amino acids. The V and J ends lost 6 bases and 1 base respectively, with 12 bases between them.

The rearrangement joins TRBV20-1 to TRBJ1-2; TRBD1 might be the D (5 bases). In germline, CDR1 is DFQATT, CDR2 SNEGSKA (reference sequence). Trimming cost V 3 bases and J 3 bases, with 26 bases left between them. CDR3 size: 18 residues. The CDR3 coding sequence is TGCAGTGCTAGTGGGGCCGGTGAGGGCGCATTATTGGACTATGGCTACACCTTC. It yields the protein CSASGAGEGALLDYGYTF.

V and J are TRBV15 and TRBJ1-1; D not certain. With 0 bases removed from V and 6 bases from J, the gap between germline ends came to 11 bases. The CDR3 spans 14 residues. Per germline, CDR1 LNHNV and CDR2 YYDKDF (reference sequence). The CDR3 bases are TGTGCCACCAGCAGAGATCGGGTCCGGGCTGAAGCTTTCTTT. Translation: CATSRDRVRAEAFF.

This rearrangement joins TRBV5-4 to TRBJ2-1; D perhaps matches TRBD1 (5 bases). The CDR3 consists of 15 residues. V was cut by 4 bases and J by 6 bases, with 17 bases left in between. Germline assignment: CDR1 SGHNT and CDR2 YYREEE (reference sequence). The DNA of the CDR3 is TGTGCCAGCAGCCACACAGGAACGCAGAGCAATGAGCAGTTCTTC. It specifies CASSHTGTQSNEQFF.

CDR3 DNA: TGTGCCTGGAGTGGGGGTAGCGGGAGGCTGGCGGCGTTCTTC. Translated: CAWSGGSGRLAAFF. This rearrangement joins TRBV30 to TRBJ2-1; 10 nucleotides match TRBD2. V trimming: 1 base; J trimming: 15 bases; junction bases outside the gene matches: 12. The CDR3 loop spans 14 amino acids. The germline V gene has CDR1 GTSNPN and CDR2 SVGIG (reference sequence).

The count of this clone is one. The chain employs TRBV5-5 and TRBJ1-1, with 8 positions matching TRBD1. In germline, CDR1 is SGHKS, CDR2 YYEKEE (reference sequence). With 5 bases clipped from V and 5 bases from J, the junction kept 8 bases outside the gene matches. The CDR3 length is 14 residues. The DNA for the CDR3 is TGTGCCAGCAGACAACAGGGGGGAAAGACTGAAGCTTTCTTT. Its translation: CASRQQGGKTEAFF.

This clone was seen a handful of times. The CDR3 DNA reads TGTGCCAGCAGCTCCCTAGTAAGACAGGGGGAGCAGTTCTTC. Protein: CASSSLVRQGEQFF. The V and J genes are TRBV7-3 and TRBJ2-1; 8 positions agree with TRBD1. The CDR3 runs to 14 residues. V shed 4 bases, J shed 10 bases, and the junction held 9 bases outside the gene matches. Germline loops: CDR1 SGHTA, CDR2 FQGTGA. The variable domain in full, completed from reference TRBV7-3 and TRBJ2-1, reads GAGVSQTPSNKVTEKGKYVELRCDPISGHTALYWYRQSLGQGPEFLIYFQGTGAADDSGLPNDRFFAVRPEGSVSTLKIQRTERGDSAVYLCASSSLVRQGEQFFGPGTRLTVL.

V usage is TRBV7-9 and J usage is TRBJ1-6; TRBD1 matches at 9 bases. Germline CDR1 and CDR2: SEHNR and FQNEAQ (reference sequence). V lost 3 bases and J lost 3; bases outside the gene matches: 3. This CDR3 spans 16 amino acids. The CDR3 region is CASSLGQGFYNSPLHF. The CDR3 coding sequence is TGTGCCAGCAGCTTGGGACAGGGCTTCTATAATTCACCCCTCCACTTT.